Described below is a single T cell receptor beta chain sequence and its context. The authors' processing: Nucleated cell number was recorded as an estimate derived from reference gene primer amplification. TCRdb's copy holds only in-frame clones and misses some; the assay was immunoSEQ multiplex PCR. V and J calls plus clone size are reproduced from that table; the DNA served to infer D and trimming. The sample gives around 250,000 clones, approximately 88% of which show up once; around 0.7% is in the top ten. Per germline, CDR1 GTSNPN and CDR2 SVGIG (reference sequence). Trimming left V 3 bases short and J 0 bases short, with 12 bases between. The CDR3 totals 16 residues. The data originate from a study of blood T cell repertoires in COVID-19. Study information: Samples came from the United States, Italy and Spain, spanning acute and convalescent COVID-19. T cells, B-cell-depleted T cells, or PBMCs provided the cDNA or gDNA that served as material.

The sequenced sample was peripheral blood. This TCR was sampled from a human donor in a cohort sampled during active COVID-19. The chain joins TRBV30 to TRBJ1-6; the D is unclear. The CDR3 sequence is CAWRLGRSSYNSPLHF. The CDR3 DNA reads TGTGCCTGGAGGTTAGGGAGATCCTCCTATAATTCACCCCTCCACTTT.